The clone carrying this T cell receptor (beta chain) was detected ten times or more. No antigen is known for it. The length of the CDR3 is 17 residues. Trimming removed 6 bases from V and 3 bases from J, with 23 bases in between. Per the germline V gene, CDR1 is SEHNR and CDR2 is FQNEAQ (reference sequence). The sample is drawn from a study of T cells after yellow fever vaccination. Whole-study findings and limits: There was a possibility that FACS-sorted repertoires contained abundant clonotypes contaminating from the bulk population. Booster samples showed a return of most primary-vaccination clones (roughly 96% CD4, 88% CD8).

A 5'RACE template-switching step, the method used to make TCR cDNA, added a universal primer site and UMIs. TCRdb reprocessed the 5' RACE reads via MiXCR and lists one record per CDR3 protein. The top ten hold 25% to 30% of the sample, which has about 50,000 distinct CDR3 sequences, 6% to 8% seen once. The genes are TRBV7-9 and TRBJ1-1; weak D call: TRBD1 (5 bases). Sequenced here: CD8+ T cells sorted from PBMCs, sampled around 15 days after the first yellow fever vaccination. This receptor was obtained from a man younger than 35 who received the YFV17D yellow fever vaccine. CDR3 protein: CASSTSGGYALDTEAFF. The CDR3 DNA reads TGTGCCAGCAGTACCTCGGGGGGATACGCGTTGGACACTGAAGCTTTCTTT.